The rows below give T cell receptor beta chains drawn from one sample of a study of low-dose radiotherapy and immunotherapy resistance in tumors. MiXCR was run by TCRdb on the reads, yielding one entry per CDR3 protein. Here the sample spans under 75,000 distinct CDR3 sequences, about 25% being singletons. The sequences come from PBMCs, collected after low-dose radiotherapy plus immunotherapy. Every receptor here comes from a male donor with prostate cancer. CDR3s include the opening cysteine and the closing phenylalanine or tryptophan. Fields, in order: CDR3 length, D gene, J gene, clone size, V gene, CDR3 DNA, CDR3 protein. A D gene is named only where the DNA matches it firmly. Clone size appears in some rows only: once, few, many, or a class for an expanded clone.

>14|.|TRBJ2-3|many|TRBV5-1
TGCGCCAGCAGCTACCATTACCCCACAGATACGCAGTATTTT
CASSYHYPTDTQYF
>14|TRBD2|TRBJ2-2|many|TRBV7-8
TGTGCCAGCAGCAGTAGCGGGGGGACCGGGGAGCTGTTTTTT
CASSSSGGTGELFF
>14|.|TRBJ2-6|many|TRBV28
TGTGCCAGCAGATTCTTCTCTGGGGCCAACGTCCTGACTTTC
CASRFFSGANVLTF
>16|.|TRBJ2-7|.|TRBV20-1
TGCAGTGCTAGCCGAGGGCAGAGGACCCACTCCTACGAGCAGTACTTC
CSASRGQRTHSYEQYF
>16|TRBD1|TRBJ1-6|many|TRBV5-5
TGTGCCAGCAGCCGACAGGGTAGCTCCTATAATTCACCCCTCCACTTT
CASSRQGSSYNSPLHF
>17|.|TRBJ2-4|.|TRBV6-5
TGTGCCAGCAGTTACTCCCAGGGGAGCCGTGGGATCGGCATTCAGTACTTC
CASSYSQGSRGIGIQYF
>14|.|TRBJ2-7|many|TRBV7-6
TGTGCCAGCAGACCAACAGGGGGGGCCTACGAGCAGTACTTC
CASRPTGGAYEQYF
>14|TRBD1|TRBJ2-7|many|TRBV6-5
TGTGCCAGCAGTGAGACAGGGGCCGCCTACGAGCAGTACTTC
CASSETGAAYEQYF
>13|.|TRBJ1-5|.|TRBV6-1
TGTGCCAGCAGTTCATCCGGGGGTCAGCCCCAGCATTTT
CASSSSGGQPQHF
>15|.|TRBJ1-3|many|TRBV4-1
TGCGCCAGCAGCCAAGATCAGGGACCCCGAAACACCATATATTTT
CASSQDQGPRNTIYF
>19|.|TRBJ1-1|many|TRBV28
TGTGCCAGCAGTTTGTTCGGGGGGCGAGCCCTCCGGAGGAACACTGAAGCTTTCTTT
CASSLFGGRALRRNTEAFF
>17|.|TRBJ1-1|many|TRBV5-1
TGCGCCAGCAGCATAATGCCGACGGCGTATATGAACACTGAAGCTTTCTTT
CASSIMPTAYMNTEAFF
>15|.|TRBJ2-5|few|TRBV7-6
TGTGCCAGCACCGAGTCGTCGGGCCCCCAAGAGACCCAGTACTTC
CASTESSGPQETQYF
>12|.|TRBJ2-2|many|TRBV28
TGTGCCAGCACCGGGAACACCGGGGAGCTGTTTTTT
CASTGNTGELFF
>14|.|TRBJ1-1|many|TRBV7-2
TGTGCCAGCAGCTTAGCGGGGAGGCGCACTGAAGCTTTCTTT
CASSLAGRRTEAFF
>15|.|TRBJ1-2|many|TRBV5-5
TGTGCCAGCAGCTTGACACTGGACCCTAACTATGGCTACACCTTC
CASSLTLDPNYGYTF